This TCR beta chain appears in the sequencing data of a study of T cell clones after liver transplantation. On the study more broadly: TCRbeta sequencing after a pre-transplant mixed lymphocyte reaction identified graft-donor-reactive clones, later tracked in post-transplant blood. Three of the eight recipients were HCV-positive; the rest had non-autoimmune, non-viral transplant indications. Study-wide findings and caveats: Post-transplant time points were not standardized, so conclusions are preliminary.

With respect to this clone: Its specificity is unknown.

Clones were read by immunoSEQ multiplex PCR, and TCRdb kept only the in-frame ones, dropping some. The table has over 50,000 clones, approximately 84% seen once. CDR1 MNHEY and CDR2 SVGAGI come from the germline V gene. The CDR3 extends over 13 amino acids. Trimming took 5 bases from V and 3 from J, leaving 8 bases between them. Source: CD4+ T cells from blood, taken before liver transplant. This chain joins TRBV6-5 and TRBJ1-5; D remains ambiguous. This receptor was obtained from a human donor who received a liver transplant. CDR3 bases: TGTGCCAGCAGTCGTGGTCCCAATCAGCCCCAGCATTTT. This gives the protein CASSRGPNQPQHF.